This T cell receptor beta chain was captured by sequencing in a study of identical twins. Trimming removed 8 bases from V and 2 bases from J; junction bases left unmatched: 6. The CDR3 has 13 residues. The germline gives CDR1 ENHRY, CDR2 SYGVKD. Donors uniformly comprised healthy Caucasians. TCRdb reanalysed the 5' RACE reads using MiXCR and keeps one entry per CDR3 protein. The sample holds about 700,000 distinct CDR3 sequences, over 8.5% seen once. A few counts support this clonotype. The same specimen was also included in a second study, on yellow fever vaccine responses in identical twins. That work states: Twins' vaccine T cell responses reportedly seemed partly convergent and partly personalized.

Sequencing input: PBMCs. This TCR was recovered from a woman aged 18-30 years in good health. V gene TRBV10-3 combines with J gene TRBJ2-7, with 7 bases aligning to TRBD1. The CDR3 DNA reads TGTGCCATCTTAGACGACAGGGCCTACGAGCAGTACTTC. This translates into CAILDDRAYEQYF.